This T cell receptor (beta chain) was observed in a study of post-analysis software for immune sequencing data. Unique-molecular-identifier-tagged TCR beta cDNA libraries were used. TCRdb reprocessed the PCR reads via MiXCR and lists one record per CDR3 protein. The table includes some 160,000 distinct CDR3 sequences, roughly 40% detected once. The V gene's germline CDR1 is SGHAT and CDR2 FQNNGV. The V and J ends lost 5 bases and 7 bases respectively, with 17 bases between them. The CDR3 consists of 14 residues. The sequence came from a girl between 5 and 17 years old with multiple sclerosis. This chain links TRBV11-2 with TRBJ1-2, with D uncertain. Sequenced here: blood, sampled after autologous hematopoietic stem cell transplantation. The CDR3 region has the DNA TGTGCCAGCAGCCTCCCGGCGGGTCGGGGTGGCTACACCTTC. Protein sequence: CASSLPAGRGGYTF.